One T cell receptor beta chain is described in this entry. This entry belongs to a study of blood T cell repertoires in COVID-19. The table came from immunoSEQ multiplex PCR; TCRdb's copy has only in-frame clones and leaves some out. The data contain some 200,000 clones, about 78% of them singletons. Trimming took 0 bases from V and 6 from J, leaving 10 bases between them. Looked up from germline, CDR1 is SGDLS and CDR2 is YYNGEE. The CDR3 sequence is 14 residues long. The sample was PBMCs or T cells enriched from blood (not recorded which). This receptor was obtained from a woman between 50 and 59 years old who had recovered from COVID-19. V gene TRBV9 combines with J gene TRBJ2-1; the D is unclear. As DNA, the CDR3 is TGTGCCAGCAGCGTAGAGATGGGCCTCAATGAGCAGTTCTTC. Protein product: CASSVEMGLNEQFF.